Each of the 2 T cell receptor beta chains below was sequenced from the same sample in a study of blood T cell repertoires in COVID-19. The protocol was immunoSEQ multiplex PCR, while the TCRdb copy is restricted to in-frame clones and leaves out a portion. This sample has around 200,000 clones, with 86% found just once. The sample taken for sequencing was peripheral blood. These receptors came from a woman in her sixties or seventies with COVID-19, enrolled during active disease.

This clone has only a few counts. The chain carries TRBV29-1 and TRBJ1-1, with D hard to call. With 1 base removed from V and 7 bases from J, the gap between germline ends came to 7 bases. The germline V gene encodes CDR1 SQVTM and CDR2 ANQGSEA. This CDR3 spans 11 amino acids. This CDR3 reads CSVEGSHEAFF. CDR3 in DNA: TGCAGCGTTGAAGGGAGCCATGAAGCTTTCTTT.

CDR3 nucleotide sequence: TGCGCCAGCAGCGGAGGACAGACCCTCGACACTGAAGCTTTCTTT. Translated, it gives CASSGGQTLDTEAFF. J is TRBJ1-1 and V is TRBV5-1, with a possible D match to TRBD1 (6 bases). In germline, CDR1 is SGHRS, CDR2 YFSETQ. V was clipped by 4 bases and J by 3 bases, with 16 bases between them. The CDR3 extends over 15 amino acids.